This TCR beta chain was identified in a study of cytomegalovirus exposure and HLA in healthy donors. Overall study results and limits: Across all donors, roughly uniform sequencing depth was an assumption of the presence/absence analyses.

It was with 60 Vbeta and 13 Jbeta primers that the PCR ran. Using immunoSEQ multiplex PCR, the repertoire was profiled, and TCRdb retains in-frame clones only, with some absent. The table includes more than 100,000 clones, about three quarters detected once. As concerns this clone: Its specificity is unknown.

Germline CDR1 is SNHLY and CDR2 is FYNNEI. The trim removed 5 bases at V and 4 bases at J, leaving 8 bases unmatched. The CDR3 spans 16 residues. Among the donors, all were healthy bone marrow donors. Sequencing was performed on PBMCs. V gene TRBV2 combines with J gene TRBJ2-3, with TRBD1 matching 11 bases. The receptor's source is a woman aged 25-40 years in good health and CMV-seropositive. Written as DNA, the CDR3 is TGTGCCAGCAGTACCGGGACAGGGGGAATCTCAGATACGCAGTATTTT. Translating gives CASSTGTGGISDTQYF.